These 17 T cell receptor beta chains came from one sample sequenced in a study of blood T cell repertoires in COVID-19. Sequencing used immunoSEQ multiplex PCR; TCRdb keeps in-frame clones, though not all of them. The sample consists of 140,000 to 150,000 clones, 65% to 85% of them appearing once. The sample comprised PBMCs or T cells enriched from blood (not recorded which). These receptor sequences come from a woman in her forties or fifties who had been exposed to COVID-19.

V usage is TRBV28 and J usage is TRBJ2-3; 7 bases map to TRBD1. V dropped 5 bases and J dropped 4; count of bases not matched to a gene: 9. This CDR3 spans 15 amino acids. Germline CDR1 and CDR2: MDHEN and SYDVKM. CDR3 in amino acids: CASSPWDSRADTQYF. The CDR3 DNA follows: TGTGCCAGCAGTCCCTGGGACAGCCGGGCAGATACGCAGTATTTT.

This clone was picked up a small number of times. The chain combines TRBV29-1 with TRBJ2-7; a possible D gene is TRBD1 (5 bases). The CDR3 has 13 amino acids. The V end was cut by 5 bases, the J end by 4 bases, with 15 bases between. The germline V gene has CDR1 SQVTM and CDR2 ANQGSEA. CDR3 amino acids: CSVIKGPAYEQYF. DNA for the CDR3: TGCAGCGTTATCAAGGGGCCCGCTTACGAGCAGTACTTC.

V gene TRBV18 combines with J gene TRBJ2-7; TRBD1 is a possible D gene (5 bases). The CDR3 loop spans 16 amino acids. The germline V and J ends were trimmed by 3 bases and 0 bases, with 15 bases remaining between them. The germline V gene has CDR1 KGHSH and CDR2 LQKENI. The chain's CDR3 is CASSPPLAQGSYEQYF. The CDR3 DNA follows: TGTGCCAGCTCACCGCCACTGGCTCAGGGCTCCTACGAGCAGTACTTC.

The chain is built from TRBV7-3 and TRBJ2-2; a weak D match, TRBD1 (5 bases). Germline lookup yields CDR1 SGHTA and CDR2 FQGTGA. The CDR3 has 14 residues. V lost 3 bases and J 9 bases, leaving 14 bases between the germline ends. CDR3 region: CASSFDSSGRELFF. In DNA form, the CDR3 reads TGTGCCAGCAGCTTTGACAGTTCAGGTCGGGAGCTGTTTTTT.

V and J are TRBV19 and TRBJ1-5; the D gene is possibly TRBD1 (6 bases). The CDR3 is 15 residues long. Germline CDR1 and CDR2: LNHDA and SQIVND (reference sequence). Trimming pared 1 base from V and 7 bases from J, leaving 14 bases between. The CDR3 is CASSIVRGAEQPQHF. The DNA of the CDR3 is TGTGCCAGTAGTATAGTCCGGGGGGCCGAACAGCCCCAGCATTTT.

This rearrangement joins TRBV5-6 to TRBJ1-5, with TRBD1 as a possible D gene (5 bases). V lost 0 bases and J 1 base, leaving 8 bases between the germline ends. The CDR3 length is 15 residues. Per germline, CDR1 SGHDT and CDR2 YYEEEE. CDR3 protein: CASSLVGASNQPQHF. CDR3 DNA: TGTGCCAGCAGCTTGGTTGGGGCCAGCAATCAGCCCCAGCATTTT.

V gene TRBV15 combines with J gene TRBJ2-3; D is ambiguous. Trimming took 0 bases from V and 4 from J, leaving 8 bases between them. The length of the CDR3 is 14 residues. From germline, CDR1 is LNHNV and CDR2 YYDKDF (reference sequence). CDR3 nucleotide sequence: TGTGCCACCAGCAGAGATCTACTGGCAGATACGCAGTATTTT. This gives the protein CATSRDLLADTQYF.

This rearrangement joins TRBV2 to TRBJ1-5, with D perhaps TRBD1 (6 bases). V lost 2 bases and J lost 4, with 12 bases in between. The length of the CDR3 is 15 residues. Germline V gene sequence: CDR1 SNHLY, CDR2 FYNNEI. The CDR3 spells CASSESGGANQPQHF. The DNA of the CDR3 is TGTGCCAGCAGTGAAAGCGGGGGCGCGAATCAGCCCCAGCATTTT.

This clone has just one count. The genes are TRBV27 and TRBJ1-1; 7 bases match TRBD1. CDR3 length equals 15 residues. Germline CDR1 reads MNHEY; CDR2 reads SMNVEV (reference sequence). V shed 4 bases, J shed 5 bases, and the junction held 10 bases outside the gene matches. CDR3 loop: CASSSRTGGRTEAFF. The CDR3 coding sequence is TGTGCCAGCAGTTCCCGGACAGGCGGGAGGACTGAAGCTTTCTTT.

The CDR3: CASSSAGEAFF. The CDR3 nucleotides are TGTGCCAGCAGCTCTGCCGGGGAAGCTTTCTTT. The chain is built from TRBV3-1 (or the pseudogene TRBV3-2) and TRBJ1-1, with D uncertain. V was clipped by 5 bases and J by 8 bases, with 9 bases between them. This CDR3 has 11 amino acids. Germline CDR1 LGHDT, CDR2 YNNKEL (reference sequence).

The chain links TRBV2 to TRBJ1-1, with D hard to call. The CDR3 runs to 13 residues. Germline V lookup: CDR1 SNHLY, CDR2 FYNNEI. V was pared by 3 bases and J by 10 bases, with 15 bases between. The CDR3 nucleotides are TGTGCCAGCAGTGACGTTGAGGGATTATTAGCTTTCTTT. Its translation is CASSDVEGLLAFF.

This clone was found once. The rearrangement joins TRBV25-1 to TRBJ2-5, with 13 bases that match TRBD2. Germline V lookup: CDR1 MGHDK, CDR2 SYGVNS. The junction had 14 bases not matched to a gene; V was cut back by 5 bases and J by 5 bases. The CDR3 totals 18 residues. The CDR3 protein is CASSPTRLAGGGLETQYF. DNA for the CDR3: TGTGCCAGCAGTCCGACTCGACTAGCGGGAGGTGGGCTGGAGACCCAGTACTTC.

This CDR3 is CASSLLWQGGGYTF. DNA of the CDR3: TGTGCCAGCAGCTTATTGTGGCAGGGGGGTGGCTACACCTTC. This rearrangement joins TRBV7-8 to TRBJ1-2; TRBD1 aligns across 7 bases. The germline V gene has CDR1 SGHVS and CDR2 FQNEAQ. This CDR3 has 14 amino acids. With 2 bases clipped from V and 7 bases from J, the junction kept 7 bases outside the gene matches.

V and J are TRBV7-2 and TRBJ2-5; 16 bases map to TRBD2. From germline, CDR1 is SGHTA and CDR2 FQGNSA. The J segment lost 7 bases and the V segment lost 4 bases, leaving 9 bases of the junction unmatched. The CDR3 is 17 residues long. The CDR3 nucleotides read TGTGCCAGCAGCTCGTACGGGACTAGCGGGGGGGATGGGACCCAGTACTTC. Translation gives CASSSYGTSGGDGTQYF.

A single count supports this clone. V gene TRBV5-1 combines with J gene TRBJ2-5; the D gene is possibly TRBD1 (6 bases). V was pared by 0 bases and J by 1 base, with 16 bases between. Germline CDR1 and CDR2: SGHRS and YFSETQ. The CDR3 runs 17 residues. CDR3 nucleotides: TGCGCCAGCAGCTTGGCCATGCAGGGGCTGGTCCAAGAGACCCAGTACTTC. Translation: CASSLAMQGLVQETQYF.

The chain couples TRBV12-3 or TRBV12-4 to TRBJ1-5; a weak D match, TRBD1 (6 bases). The V end lost 10 bases, the J end lost 5 bases, and 12 bases lay between the germline ends. This CDR3 is built from 12 residues. The CDR3 region has the DNA TGTGCCACTGGGACATACGATCAGCCCCAGCATTTT. This translates into CATGTYDQPQHF.

This clone was observed a single time. The V and J genes are TRBV19 and TRBJ2-2; D is undetermined. The CDR3 spans 15 residues. CDR1 is LNHDA and CDR2 is SQIVND in the germline V gene (reference sequence). Trimming stripped 6 bases from V and 0 bases from J, with 11 bases between. The CDR3 nucleotides are TGTGCCAGTAGCCCCGCGTCTGCGAACACCGGGGAGCTGTTTTTT. This codes for CASSPASANTGELFF. Full variable domain (remainder filled in from reference TRBV19 and TRBJ2-2): DGGITQSPKYLFRKEGQNVTLSCEQNLNHDAMYWYRQDPGQGLRLIYYSQIVNDFQKGDIAEGYSVSREKKESFPLTVTSAQKNPTAFYLCASSPASANTGELFFGEGSRLTVL.